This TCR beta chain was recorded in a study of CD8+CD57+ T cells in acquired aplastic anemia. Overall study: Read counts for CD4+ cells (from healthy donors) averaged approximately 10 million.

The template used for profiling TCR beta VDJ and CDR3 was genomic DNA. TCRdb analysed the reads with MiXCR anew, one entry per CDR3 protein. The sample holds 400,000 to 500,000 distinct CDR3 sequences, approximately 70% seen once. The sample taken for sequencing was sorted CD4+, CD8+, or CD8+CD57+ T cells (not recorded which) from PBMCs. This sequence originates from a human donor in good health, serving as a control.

Here the CDR3 DNA reads TGTGCCAGCAATACCCGGGGGACAGCCTACAATGAGCAGTTCTTC. It translates to CASNTRGTAYNEQFF. The rearrangement uses TRBV25-1 and TRBJ2-1; perhaps TRBD1 as D (7 bases). The germline V and J ends were trimmed by 7 bases and 2 bases, with 15 bases remaining between them. Germline CDR1 is MGHDK and CDR2 is SYGVNS. The CDR3 runs 15 residues.